This T cell receptor (beta chain) was recorded in a study of control samples from healthy donors and cancer patients. Libraries were prepared by immunoSEQ multiplex PCR; TCRdb keeps only in-frame clonotypes and omits some of them. Of roughly 80,000 clones listed, roughly 84% were seen once; the top ten hold 4.5% to 6%. Material: blood. The receptor was derived from a woman between 45 and 60 years old in good health.

CDR3: CASSPYSGGTTDTQYF. DNA for the CDR3: TGTGCCAGCAGCCCCTATAGCGGGGGGACTACAGATACGCAGTATTTT. The rearrangement joins TRBV7-6 to TRBJ2-3; 10 nucleotides match TRBD2. The germline gives CDR1 SGHVS, CDR2 FNYEAQ. V dropped 5 bases and J dropped 3; count of bases not matched to a gene: 8. CDR3 length: 16 amino acids. Based on the CDR3 plus reference TRBV7-6 and TRBJ2-3, the full variable domain is GAGVSQSPRYKVTKRGQDVALRCDPISGHVSLYWYRQALGQGPEFLTYFNYEAQQDKSGLPNDRFSAERPEGSISTLTIQRTEQRDSAMYRCASSPYSGGTTDTQYFGPGTRLTVL.